This T cell receptor beta chain originates from a study of blood T cell repertoires in COVID-19. The V gene end was trimmed by 3 bases and the J gene end by 2 bases; junction bases not matched to a gene: 1. This CDR3 is built from 14 residues. The germline V gene encodes CDR1 MNHEY and CDR2 SMNVEV (reference sequence). The method was immunoSEQ multiplex PCR; TCRdb's version includes in-frame clones alone and lacks a portion of them. The sample holds around 430,000 clones, 88% seen once. Comments on this clone: This may arise from a read error, as a much more abundant clone is one base away.

The sequencing input was peripheral blood. This chain links TRBV27 with TRBJ2-1, with 7 bases fitting TRBD1. The receptor comes from a woman aged 45 to 65 with COVID-19, enrolled during active disease. The CDR3 sequence is CASSFGTAYNEQFF. Written as DNA, the CDR3 is TGTGCCAGCAGTTTCGGGACAGCCTACAATGAGCAGTTCTTC.